The next 24 T cell receptor beta chains were all read from a single sample in a study of identical twins. TCRdb fed the 5' RACE reads into MiXCR, producing one record per CDR3 protein. This repertoire shows around 250,000 distinct CDR3 sequences, roughly 13% found once; its top ten account for about 3.9%. This sample also appeared in a second study, on yellow fever vaccine responses in identical twins.

The material sequenced was memory (CD45RO+) T cells sorted from blood. All receptors come from a woman younger than 35 in good health.

The V gene is TRBV20-1, the J gene TRBJ2-5, with 7 bases fitting TRBD2. This CDR3 is built from 13 residues. The germline V gene has CDR1 DFQATT and CDR2 SNEGSKA (reference sequence). Trimming at V came to 6 bases and at J to 5 bases, leaving 9 bases not matched to a gene. CDR3 sequence reads: CSAPGLGGETQYF. The CDR3 nucleotides read TGCAGTGCCCCCGGACTAGGAGGGGAGACCCAGTACTTC.

In this sample, this clonotype turned up a few times. The genes are TRBV6-5 and TRBJ2-7; 9 nucleotides agree with TRBD2. This CDR3 has 18 amino acids. With 3 bases clipped from V and 7 bases from J, the junction kept 19 bases outside the gene matches. CDR1 MNHEY and CDR2 SVGAGI come from the germline V gene. In DNA, the CDR3 is TGTGCCAGCAGTTATCCCGGGATCAGGGGACAGCGGGGGGTGGAGCAGTACTTC. It is translated as CASSYPGIRGQRGVEQYF.

This clonotype was seen a handful of times. The chain has TRBV4-2 and TRBJ2-3; D not resolved. Germline V gene lookup returns CDR1 LGHNA and CDR2 YNFKEQ. This CDR3 has 19 residues. Trimming removed 3 bases from V and 0 bases from J, with 22 bases in between. CDR3 loop: CASSHGPRLELVSTDTQYF. Here the CDR3 DNA reads TGTGCCAGCAGCCACGGACCCCGCCTAGAACTGGTTAGCACAGATACGCAGTATTTT.

This clonotype was seen a handful of times. The CDR3 reads CASSYRVPVSYEQYF. CDR3 DNA: TGTGCCAGCAGTTACCGGGTCCCTGTTTCTTACGAGCAGTACTTC. V gene TRBV6-2 or TRBV6-3 combines with J gene TRBJ2-7; D unclear. Trimming took off 2 bases at V and 4 bases at J, with 15 bases between the two ends. Germline V CDR1 and CDR2: MNHEY, SVGEGT. CDR3 size: 15 residues.

The gene calls are TRBV12-3 or TRBV12-4 and TRBJ1-5, with TRBD1 as a possible D gene (5 bases). V lost 3 bases, J lost 4 bases, and 10 bases lay in between. The CDR3 consists of 14 residues. The CDR3 here is CASSFMTVNQPQHF. DNA for the CDR3: TGTGCCAGCAGTTTCATGACAGTTAATCAGCCCCAGCATTTT.

The chain carries TRBV20-1 and TRBJ2-5, with D possibly TRBD1 on 5 matching bases. Germline CDR1 and CDR2: DFQATT and SNEGSKA (reference sequence). V lost 3 bases and J 3 bases, leaving 14 bases between the germline ends. There are 14 residues in the CDR3. The CDR3 sequence: CSARKPGMKETQYF. The DNA of the CDR3 is TGCAGTGCTAGGAAACCAGGGATGAAAGAGACCCAGTACTTC.

This sequence joins TRBV18 and TRBJ1-1; D perhaps matches TRBD1 (5 bases). Germline CDR1 and CDR2: KGHSH and LQKENI. CDR3 size: 14 residues. Trimming took off 7 bases at V and 4 bases at J, with 16 bases between the two ends. The CDR3 reads CASFTPKGSTEAFF. In DNA form, the CDR3 reads TGTGCCAGCTTCACTCCCAAGGGGAGCACTGAAGCTTTCTTT.

In its sample, this clonotype was seen many times. The CDR3 here is CSVERGEGQPQHF. In DNA form, the CDR3 reads TGCAGCGTTGAAAGGGGGGAAGGTCAGCCCCAGCATTTT. The rearrangement uses TRBV29-1 and TRBJ1-5; the D gene is possibly TRBD1 (6 bases). Germline V gives CDR1 SQVTM, CDR2 ANQGSEA. The V end was cut by 2 bases, the J end by 6 bases, with 11 bases between. This CDR3 is 13 amino acids long.

This clonotype has just a few counts. The V gene is TRBV6-2 or TRBV6-3, the J gene TRBJ1-1; TRBD1 is a possible D gene (5 bases). Germline V CDR1 and CDR2: MNHEY, SVGEGT. Trimming removed 6 bases at V and 0 bases at J, with 17 bases between. The CDR3 loop spans 16 amino acids. Here the CDR3 DNA reads TGTGCCAGCAGCGATATAAAGCGGGGCATGAACACTGAAGCTTTCTTT. It is translated as CASSDIKRGMNTEAFF.

This clonotype was observed many times. J is TRBJ1-5 and V is TRBV20-1, with 10 bases that match TRBD1. Trimming at V came to 0 bases and at J to 2 bases, leaving 4 bases not matched to a gene. The CDR3 runs to 16 residues. CDR1 DFQATT and CDR2 SNEGSKA come from the germline V gene (reference sequence). CDR3 protein: CSARDRDRGGNQPQHF. The CDR3 DNA reads as TGCAGTGCTAGAGATCGGGACAGGGGTGGCAATCAGCCCCAGCATTTT.

The table lists this clonotype with a few counts. The chain couples TRBV9 to TRBJ2-1; 14 positions match TRBD2. This CDR3 spans 16 amino acids. V lost 4 bases and J lost 9; bases outside the gene matches: 9. In germline, CDR1 is SGDLS, CDR2 YYNGEE. CDR3 nucleotides: TGTGCCAGCAGCACACGACTAGCGGGGGGGTCCGGTGAGCAGTTCTTC. It specifies CASSTRLAGGSGEQFF.

This clonotype was seen only a few times. This chain connects TRBV10-3 to TRBJ2-3; 10 positions match TRBD2. The CDR3 contains 14 residues. The ends lost 8 bases at V and 3 bases at J; junction bases unmatched: 5. In germline, CDR1 is ENHRY, CDR2 SYGVKD. CDR3 bases: TGTGCCATCCGGGCTAGCGGGAGTACAGATACGCAGTATTTT. Protein: CAIRASGSTDTQYF.

This chain links TRBV19 with TRBJ2-5; D is undetermined. CDR3 length: 15 amino acids. The germline V gene encodes CDR1 LNHDA and CDR2 SQIVND (reference sequence). Trimming shortened V by 6 bases and J by 1 base, and 15 bases separated the two germline ends. The CDR3 spells CASSHSGPPQETQYF. Here the CDR3 DNA reads TGTGCCAGTAGCCACTCCGGGCCGCCCCAAGAGACCCAGTACTTC. The entire variable domain, with the rest obtained from reference TRBV19 and TRBJ2-5, is as follows: DGGITQSPKYLFRKEGQNVTLSCEQNLNHDAMYWYRQDPGQGLRLIYYSQIVNDFQKGDIAEGYSVSREKKESFPLTVTSAQKNPTAFYLCASSHSGPPQETQYFGPGTRLLVL.

This clonotype was picked up a small number of times. This sequence joins TRBV6-4 and TRBJ2-3; 8 nucleotides agree with TRBD2. Germline V gene lookup returns CDR1 MRHNA and CDR2 SNTAGT. Unmatched junction bases numbered 3, after V lost 0 bases and J lost 4 bases. This CDR3 region has 15 residues. CDR3 DNA: TGTGCCAGCAGTGACTCCACCGGGGGGGCAGATACGCAGTATTTT. This gives the protein CASSDSTGGADTQYF.

The CDR3 sequence is CASLKGATSYEQYF. Here the CDR3 DNA reads TGTGCCAGCCTGAAAGGGGCCACCTCCTACGAGCAGTACTTC. The rearrangement uses TRBV11-2 and TRBJ2-7, with a weak D call TRBD1 (5 bases). Germline V lookup: CDR1 SGHAT, CDR2 FQNNGV. The CDR3 has 14 amino acids. V lost 8 bases, J lost 0 bases, and 14 bases lay in between.

This clonotype was seen ten or more times. This chain uses TRBV6-5 with TRBJ2-2; D unclear. CDR3 size: 16 residues. Germline V CDR1 and CDR2: MNHEY, SVGAGI. V shed 2 bases and J shed 3 bases, with 13 bases lying between them. The CDR3 DNA follows: TGTGCCAGCAGTTACAGGCAGACACTTTACACCGGGGAGCTGTTTTTT. Its protein product is CASSYRQTLYTGELFF.

This sequence joins TRBV9 and TRBJ2-5; 11 bases align to TRBD1. V lost 0 bases, J lost 4 bases, and 2 bases stayed unmatched. This CDR3 spans 15 amino acids. Germline V CDR1 and CDR2: SGDLS, YYNGEE. The CDR3 DNA follows: TGTGCCAGCAGCGTAGCCGGGACAGGGGGAGAGACCCAGTACTTC. This gives the protein CASSVAGTGGETQYF.

There are a few counts of this clonotype. This chain joins TRBV18 and TRBJ1-1, with 9 bases lining up with TRBD1. Unmatched junction bases numbered 10, after V lost 3 bases and J lost 8 bases. CDR3 size: 15 residues. Germline CDR1 is KGHSH and CDR2 is LQKENI. The CDR3 here is CASSPRLTGTGEAFF. The CDR3 region has the DNA TGTGCCAGCTCACCCCGTCTTACCGGGACAGGGGAAGCTTTCTTT.

This clonotype has ten or more counts. This chain uses TRBV28 with TRBJ2-1; TRBD2 matches 16 bases. Germline lookup yields CDR1 MDHEN and CDR2 SYDVKM. V shed 5 bases and J 13 bases; nucleotides not matched to a gene: 14. This CDR3 spans 17 amino acids. This chain's CDR3 is CASSELLGTSGRAIQFF. CDR3 in DNA: TGTGCCAGCAGTGAACTTCTTGGGACTAGCGGGAGGGCTATACAGTTCTTC.

The chain recombines TRBV3-1 with TRBJ2-7; D remains ambiguous. The germline gives CDR1 LGHDT, CDR2 YNNKEL (reference sequence). The CDR3 is made up of 14 amino acids. V lost 1 base, J lost 3 bases, and 10 bases lay in between. The CDR3 sequence: CASSQGKSLYEQYF. The CDR3, as DNA: TGTGCCAGCAGCCAAGGGAAGTCCCTCTACGAGCAGTACTTC.

The CDR3 DNA is TGCAGTGCTCCCTCACTGGAGAGGACAGATACGCAGTATTTT. Its translation is CSAPSLERTDTQYF. V gene TRBV20-1 combines with J gene TRBJ2-3; no clear D gene. CDR1 is DFQATT and CDR2 is SNEGSKA in the germline V gene (reference sequence). The CDR3 has 14 amino acids. Trimming removed 5 bases from V and 3 bases from J, with 15 bases in between.

J is TRBJ2-1 and V is TRBV7-8, with D possibly matching TRBD2 (6 bases). The V gene lost 4 bases and the J gene lost 14 bases, with 15 bases spanning the gap. The CDR3 runs 12 residues. Germline V gene sequence: CDR1 SGHVS, CDR2 FQNEAQ. CDR3: CASSSPGLREFF. CDR3 DNA sequence: TGTGCCAGCAGCTCCCCGGGACTCAGAGAGTTCTTC.

This clonotype has just one count. The V call is TRBV4-3, the J call TRBJ2-2, with 9 bases matching TRBD2. The CDR3 runs to 16 residues. The ends lost 4 bases at V and 1 base at J; junction bases unmatched: 4. Germline V gives CDR1 LGHNA, CDR2 YSLEER. The DNA for the CDR3 is TGCGCCAGCAGCCCTCCTAGCGGGATGAACACCGGGGAGCTGTTTTTT. Translating it yields CASSPPSGMNTGELFF.

This clonotype was picked up a small number of times. The chain employs TRBV28 and TRBJ1-4; no firm D call. Trimming took off 4 bases at V and 6 bases at J, with 18 bases between the two ends. The CDR3 spans 16 residues. Germline CDR1 and CDR2: MDHEN and SYDVKM. CDR3 in DNA: TGTGCCAGCAGTTGGACCATGGGCGTAGGTGATGAAAAACTGTTTTTT. Translation: CASSWTMGVGDEKLFF.